Presented here are 16 T cell receptor beta chains from one specimen sequenced in a study of blood T cell dynamics during melanoma immunotherapy. As to time point: week 3, after first cycle of checkpoint inhibitor. Repertoires were generated with immunoSEQ multiplex PCR, while TCRdb's copy carries only in-frame clones and drops some. The data hold about 6,700 clones, with more than 75% observed a single time. Sequences were derived from blood, sampled from a patient treated with checkpoint blockade. Source of these receptors: a human donor with melanoma. Some clones in this sample may be carry-over from other donors' samples.

The chain couples TRBV9 to TRBJ2-1; TRBD2 is a possible D gene (5 bases). The CDR3 sequence is 15 residues long. Germline V gene sequence: CDR1 SGDLS, CDR2 YYNGEE. The V end lost 0 bases, the J end lost 8 bases, and 15 bases lay between the germline ends. This CDR3 is CASSVGADSGDEQFF. CDR3 coding DNA: TGTGCCAGCAGCGTAGGAGCGGATTCCGGCGATGAGCAGTTCTTC.

This clone rates as large. One end of the junction is discordant with germline, which a read error may explain. This chain connects TRBV7-2 to TRBJ2-3; D gene unclear. The germline CDR1 and CDR2 sequences are SGHTA and FQGNSA. This CDR3 is built from 17 residues. CDR3 nucleotides: TGTGCCAGCCTTAACCCTTTCGCGCCCATTAGCAGAGATACGCAGTATTTT. The encoded protein is CASLNPFAPISRDTQYF.

The genes are TRBV7-2 and TRBJ1-1; D uncertain. Trimming stripped 3 bases from V and 1 base from J, with 9 bases between. CDR1 and CDR2 from the germline V gene are SGHTA and FQGNSA. The CDR3 spans 14 residues. This CDR3 is CASSFGLSNTEAFF. As DNA, the CDR3 is TGTGCCAGCAGCTTTGGCCTGTCGAACACTGAAGCTTTCTTT.

V usage is TRBV30 and J usage is TRBJ2-7, with D tentatively TRBD1 or TRBD2 (5 bases each). V was pared by 2 bases and J by 7 bases, with 18 bases between. This CDR3 region has 14 residues. Germline CDR1 reads GTSNPN; CDR2 reads SVGIG (reference sequence). CDR3 sequence: CAWSLGTAVGEQYF. In nucleotides, the CDR3 is TGTGCCTGGAGTCTTGGGACGGCCGTTGGAGAGCAGTACTTC. Using reference TRBV30 and TRBJ2-7 for the parts outside the CDR3, the full variable domain is SQTIHQWPATLVQPVGSPLSLECTVEGTSNPNLYWYRQAAGRGLQLLFYSVGIGQISSEVPQNLSASRPQDRQFILSSKKLLLSDSGFYLCAWSLGTAVGEQYFGPGTRLTVT.

The chain carries TRBV6-6 and TRBJ1-5; D remains ambiguous. In germline, CDR1 is MNHNY, CDR2 SVGAGI (reference sequence). CDR3 length: 14 amino acids. Trimming cost V 6 bases and J 0 bases, with 9 bases left between them. The DNA of the CDR3 is TGTGCCAGCAGCAAGCTTGATAGCAATCAGCCCCAGCATTTT. This encodes CASSKLDSNQPQHF.

This clone was seen once. The chain links TRBV28 to TRBJ1-5; a weak D match, TRBD1 (6 bases). The CDR3 runs 17 residues. The V gene lost 5 bases and the J gene lost 0 bases, with 17 bases spanning the gap. Germline assignment: CDR1 MDHEN and CDR2 SYDVKM. The CDR3 spells CASSPHSGQLSNQPQHF. Here the CDR3 DNA reads TGTGCCAGCAGTCCCCACTCCGGACAGCTTAGCAATCAGCCCCAGCATTTT.

The chain is built from TRBV29-1 and TRBJ2-3; D remains ambiguous. The length of the CDR3 is 10 residues. CDR1 SQVTM and CDR2 ANQGSEA come from the germline V gene. V was pared by 4 bases and J by 6 bases, with 5 bases between. The CDR3: CSVVGDTQYF. Written as DNA, the CDR3 is TGCAGCGTTGTCGGGGATACGCAGTATTTT.

This clone has only one observation. V and J are TRBV7-3 and TRBJ2-1, with 14 positions matching TRBD2. V dropped 4 bases and J dropped 3; count of bases not matched to a gene: 17. The CDR3 is 21 amino acids. Looked up from germline, CDR1 is SGHTA and CDR2 is FQGTGA. The CDR3 bases are TGTGCCAGCAGCTCCCGGGGGCCGGGACTAGCGGGAGTGGGTAGCTACAATGAGCAGTTCTTC. The encoded protein is CASSSRGPGLAGVGSYNEQFF.

The genes are TRBV9 and TRBJ2-7, with D perhaps TRBD1 or TRBD2 (5 bases each). Germline CDR1 and CDR2: SGDLS and YYNGEE. Trimming shortened V by 4 bases and J by 1 base, and 18 bases separated the two germline ends. CDR3 length equals 16 residues. The CDR3: CASSPRGRAGSYEQYF. In DNA form, the CDR3 reads TGTGCCAGCAGCCCCCGGGGCCGGGCAGGATCCTACGAGCAGTACTTC.

The chain links TRBV5-4 to TRBJ1-6; D is ambiguous. CDR1 SGHNT and CDR2 YYREEE come from the germline V gene (reference sequence). The CDR3 has 12 residues. Trimming removed 3 bases from V and 7 bases from J, with 5 bases in between. The CDR3 protein is CASSSPNSPLHF. CDR3 nucleotide sequence: TGTGCCAGCAGCTCACCCAATTCACCCCTCCACTTT.

The gene calls are TRBV9 and TRBJ2-3; the D gene is possibly TRBD2 (5 bases). The V gene's germline CDR1 is SGDLS and CDR2 YYNGEE. This CDR3 comprises 14 residues. Trimming took off 0 bases at V and 1 base at J, with 6 bases between the two ends. The CDR3 sequence is CASSVGAGTDTQYF. The CDR3 DNA is TGTGCCAGCAGCGTAGGAGCGGGCACAGATACGCAGTATTTT.

The CDR3: CASSLEGNRYNSPLHF. CDR3 DNA: TGTGCCAGCAGCTTGGAGGGAAACAGGTATAATTCACCCCTCCACTTT. The chain combines TRBV5-6 with TRBJ1-6, with D tentatively TRBD1 (5 bases). V lost 0 bases and J lost 4, with 11 bases in between. Germline lookup yields CDR1 SGHDT and CDR2 YYEEEE. CDR3 length: 16 residues.

Here the CDR3 DNA reads TGTGCCAGCAGCTTAGCCCATCTAAGGACAGTACCCGCTAACTATGGCTACACCTTC. Its protein product is CASSLAHLRTVPANYGYTF. The chain employs TRBV7-9 and TRBJ1-2; tentative D call: TRBD1 (6 bases). This CDR3 is 19 amino acids long. Trimming stripped 0 bases from V and 0 bases from J, with 20 bases between. CDR1 and CDR2 from the germline V gene are SEHNR and FQNEAQ (reference sequence).

The genes are TRBV11-1 and TRBJ2-1; 8 positions agree with TRBD2. Looked up from germline, CDR1 is SGHAT and CDR2 is FQDESV (reference sequence). The V and J ends lost 1 base and 4 bases, in that order; junction bases with no gene match: 3. The CDR3 covers 15 residues. The CDR3 here is CASSLGSGTYNEQFF. The CDR3 region has the DNA TGTGCCAGCAGCTTAGGTAGCGGGACTTACAATGAGCAGTTCTTC.

As for this clone: It differs at one base from a far larger clone, so likely a read error. The same CDR3 also results from other DNA sequences found in this sample. This CDR3 reads CASSQAGQGNEEQYF. The CDR3 nucleotides are TGTGCCAGCAGCCAGGCGGGGCAGGGAAATGAAGAGCAGTACTTC. V is TRBV7-2 and J is TRBJ2-7, with D tentatively TRBD2 (6 bases). The V gene lost 5 bases and the J gene lost 7 bases, with 21 bases spanning the gap. Germline V lookup: CDR1 SGHTA, CDR2 FQGNSA. The CDR3 runs 15 residues.

This chain joins TRBV28 and TRBJ1-5; D remains ambiguous. Trimming removed 7 bases from V and 9 bases from J, with 13 bases in between. CDR3 length equals 12 residues. CDR1 is MDHEN and CDR2 is SYDVKM in the germline V gene. CDR3 in amino acids: CASTTLRGPQHF. CDR3 nucleotide sequence: TGTGCCAGCACCACCCTTCGCGGGCCCCAGCATTTT.